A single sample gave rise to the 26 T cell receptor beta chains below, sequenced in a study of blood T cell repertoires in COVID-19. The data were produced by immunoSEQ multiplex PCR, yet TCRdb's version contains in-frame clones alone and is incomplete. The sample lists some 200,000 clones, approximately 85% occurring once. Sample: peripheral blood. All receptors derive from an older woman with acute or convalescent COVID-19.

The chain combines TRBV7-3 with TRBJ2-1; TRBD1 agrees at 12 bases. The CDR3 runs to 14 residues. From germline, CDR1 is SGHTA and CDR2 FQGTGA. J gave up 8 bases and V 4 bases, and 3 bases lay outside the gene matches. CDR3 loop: CASSSGTGGHEQFF. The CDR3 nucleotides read TGTGCCAGCAGCTCCGGGACAGGGGGCCATGAGCAGTTCTTC.

The CDR3 DNA reads as TGTGCCAGCAGTCCCGACAGGGGCCCACTCCAAGAGACCCAGTACTTC. It yields the protein CASSPDRGPLQETQYF. This chain uses TRBV27 with TRBJ2-5, with 8 bases that match TRBD1. V shed 5 bases, J shed 1 base, and the junction held 9 bases outside the gene matches. Germline CDR1 reads MNHEY; CDR2 reads SMNVEV (reference sequence). The CDR3 runs 16 residues.

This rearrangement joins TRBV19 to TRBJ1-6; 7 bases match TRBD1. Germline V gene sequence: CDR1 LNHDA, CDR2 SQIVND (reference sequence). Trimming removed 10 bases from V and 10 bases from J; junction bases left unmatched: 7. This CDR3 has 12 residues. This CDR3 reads CATGTVRSPLHF. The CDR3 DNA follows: TGTGCCACCGGGACAGTAAGATCACCCCTCCACTTT.

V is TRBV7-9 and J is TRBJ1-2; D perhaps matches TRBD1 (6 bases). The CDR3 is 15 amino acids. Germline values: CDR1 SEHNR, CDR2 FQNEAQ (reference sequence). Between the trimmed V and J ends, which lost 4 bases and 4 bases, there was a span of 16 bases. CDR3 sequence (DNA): TGTGCCAGCAGCTCCGAGGGGGACCGCAGCTATGGCTACACCTTC. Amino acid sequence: CASSSEGDRSYGYTF.

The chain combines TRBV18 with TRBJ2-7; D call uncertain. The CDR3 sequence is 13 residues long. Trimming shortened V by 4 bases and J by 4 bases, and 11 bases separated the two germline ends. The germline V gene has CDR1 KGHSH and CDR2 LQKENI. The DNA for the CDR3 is TGTGCCAGCTCACAAAACAGATTATACGAGCAGTACGTC. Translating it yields CASSQNRLYEQYV.

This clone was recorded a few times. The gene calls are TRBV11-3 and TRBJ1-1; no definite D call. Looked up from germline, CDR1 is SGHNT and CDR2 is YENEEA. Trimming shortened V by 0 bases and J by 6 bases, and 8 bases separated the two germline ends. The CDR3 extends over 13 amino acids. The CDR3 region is CASSLDLSSEAFF. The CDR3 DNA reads TGTGCCAGCAGCTTAGATCTAAGCTCTGAAGCTTTCTTT.

Here the CDR3 DNA reads TGTGCCAGCAGCTTATCGCTAAACTCGTACAATGAGCAGTTCTTC. Its protein is CASSLSLNSYNEQFF. This rearrangement joins TRBV7-2 to TRBJ2-1; no definite D call. This CDR3 is 15 amino acids long. V was cut by 2 bases and J by 4 bases, with 12 bases left in between. Germline V gene lookup returns CDR1 SGHTA and CDR2 FQGNSA.

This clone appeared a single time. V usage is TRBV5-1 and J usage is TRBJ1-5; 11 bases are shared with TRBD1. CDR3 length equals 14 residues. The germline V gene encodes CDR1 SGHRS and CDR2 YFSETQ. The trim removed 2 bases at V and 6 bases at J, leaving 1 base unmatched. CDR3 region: CASSLGTGGQPQHF. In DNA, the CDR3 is TGCGCCAGCAGCTTAGGGACAGGGGGTCAGCCCCAGCATTTT.

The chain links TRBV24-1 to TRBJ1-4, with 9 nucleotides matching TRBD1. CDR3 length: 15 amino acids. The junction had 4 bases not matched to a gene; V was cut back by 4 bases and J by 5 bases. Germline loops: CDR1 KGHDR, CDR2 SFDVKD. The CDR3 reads CATSDPGQGNEKLFF. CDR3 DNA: TGTGCCACCAGTGACCCGGGACAGGGAAATGAAAAACTGTTTTTT.

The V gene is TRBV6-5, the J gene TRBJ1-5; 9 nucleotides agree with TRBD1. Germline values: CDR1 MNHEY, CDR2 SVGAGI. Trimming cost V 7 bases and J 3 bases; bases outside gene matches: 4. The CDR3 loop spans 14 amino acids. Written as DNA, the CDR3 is TGTGCCAGCACCGGGGACAGGGCCAATCAGCCCCAGCATTTT. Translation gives CASTGDRANQPQHF.

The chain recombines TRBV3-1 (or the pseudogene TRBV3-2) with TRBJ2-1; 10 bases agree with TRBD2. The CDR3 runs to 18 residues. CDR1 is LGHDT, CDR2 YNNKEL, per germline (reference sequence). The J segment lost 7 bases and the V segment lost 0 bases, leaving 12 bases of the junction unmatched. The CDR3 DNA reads TGTGCCAGCAGCCAAGATCTGGGGGGGGGACTAGCGAGAAATGAGCAGTTCTTC. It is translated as CASSQDLGGGLARNEQFF.

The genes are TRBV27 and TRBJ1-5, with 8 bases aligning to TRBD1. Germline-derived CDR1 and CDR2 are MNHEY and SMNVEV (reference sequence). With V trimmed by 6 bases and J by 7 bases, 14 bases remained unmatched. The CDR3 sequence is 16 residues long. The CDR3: CASRLIGTGGEQPQHF. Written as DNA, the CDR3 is TGTGCCAGCAGGTTAATAGGGACAGGCGGGGAACAGCCCCAGCATTTT.

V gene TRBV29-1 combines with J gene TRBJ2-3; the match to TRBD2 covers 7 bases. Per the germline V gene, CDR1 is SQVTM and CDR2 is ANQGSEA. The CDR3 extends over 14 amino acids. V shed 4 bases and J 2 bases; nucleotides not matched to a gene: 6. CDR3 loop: CSVGPGGSTDTQYF. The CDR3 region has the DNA TGCAGCGTTGGTCCGGGAGGTTCCACAGATACGCAGTATTTT.

The CDR3 loop is CASSVQGTPSYNEQFF. DNA of the CDR3: TGTGCCAGCAGCGTACAGGGGACACCCTCCTACAATGAGCAGTTCTTC. The chain links TRBV9 to TRBJ2-1; possible D gene TRBD1, 6 bases. CDR3 size: 16 residues. CDR1 is SGDLS and CDR2 is YYNGEE in the germline V gene. V lost 1 base and J 0 bases, leaving 11 bases between the germline ends.

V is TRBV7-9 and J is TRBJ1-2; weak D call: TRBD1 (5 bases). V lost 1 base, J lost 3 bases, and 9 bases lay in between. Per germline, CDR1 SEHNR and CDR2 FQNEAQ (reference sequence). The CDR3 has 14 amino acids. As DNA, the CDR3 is TGTGCCAGCAGCTTAGACGGCAGGGACTATGGCTACACCTTC. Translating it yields CASSLDGRDYGYTF.

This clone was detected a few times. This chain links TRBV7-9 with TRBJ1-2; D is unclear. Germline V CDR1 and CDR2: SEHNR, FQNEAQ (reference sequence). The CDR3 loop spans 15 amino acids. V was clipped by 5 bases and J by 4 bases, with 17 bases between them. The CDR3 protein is CASSTSGQRIYGYTF. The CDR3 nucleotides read TGTGCCAGCAGCACCAGCGGGCAGCGCATCTATGGCTACACCTTC.

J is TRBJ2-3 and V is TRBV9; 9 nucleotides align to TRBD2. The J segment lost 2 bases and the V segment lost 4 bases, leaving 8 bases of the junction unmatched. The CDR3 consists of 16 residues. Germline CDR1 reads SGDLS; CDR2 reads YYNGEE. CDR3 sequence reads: CASSRGLARFTDTQYF. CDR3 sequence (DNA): TGTGCCAGCAGCAGAGGACTAGCGAGATTCACAGATACGCAGTATTTT.

The CDR3 loop is CASSQSTYNEQFF. The CDR3 DNA reads TGTGCCAGCAGCCAGTCGACATACAATGAGCAGTTCTTC. V usage is TRBV3-1 (or the pseudogene TRBV3-2) and J usage is TRBJ2-1, with D hard to call. Trimming took off 3 bases at V and 4 bases at J, with 7 bases between the two ends. CDR3 length equals 13 residues. Germline CDR1 and CDR2: LGHDT and YNNKEL (reference sequence).

CDR3 DNA: TGTGCCAGCAGCCCCAGACTAGCGGGAGACTACGAGCAGTACGTC. Its translation: CASSPRLAGDYEQYV. J is TRBJ2-7 and V is TRBV6-2 or TRBV6-3, with TRBD2 matching 12 bases. The germline CDR1 and CDR2 sequences are MNHEY and SVGEGT. V lost 6 bases, J lost 3 bases, and 6 bases stayed unmatched. This CDR3 spans 15 amino acids.

In DNA, the CDR3 is TGTGCCAGCAGTTACCCTGGACTAGCGGGAGGGATTCGGTACGAGCAGTACGTC. It is translated as CASSYPGLAGGIRYEQYV. V gene TRBV6-2 or TRBV6-3 combines with J gene TRBJ2-7; the match to TRBD2 covers 15 bases. The CDR3 is 18 residues long. Germline trimming cut 2 bases from V and 4 bases from J; bases unmatched to any gene: 9. Germline V lookup: CDR1 MNHEY, CDR2 SVGEGT.

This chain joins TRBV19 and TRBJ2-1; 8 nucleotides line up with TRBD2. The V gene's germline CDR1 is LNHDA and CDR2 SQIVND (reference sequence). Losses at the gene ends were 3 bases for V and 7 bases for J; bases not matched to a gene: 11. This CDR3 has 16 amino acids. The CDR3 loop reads CASSMGGLEFGNEQFF. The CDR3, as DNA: TGTGCCAGTAGTATGGGGGGACTAGAATTTGGAAATGAGCAGTTCTTC. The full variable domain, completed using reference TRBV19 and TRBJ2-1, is DGGITQSPKYLFRKEGQNVTLSCEQNLNHDAMYWYRQDPGQGLRLIYYSQIVNDFQKGDIAEGYSVSREKKESFPLTVTSAQKNPTAFYLCASSMGGLEFGNEQFFGPGTRLTVL.

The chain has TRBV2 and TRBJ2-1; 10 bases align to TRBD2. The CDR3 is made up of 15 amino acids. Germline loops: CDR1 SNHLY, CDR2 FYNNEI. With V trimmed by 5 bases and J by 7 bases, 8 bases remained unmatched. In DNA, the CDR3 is TGTGCCAGCAGTCCCAGCGGGGGGGTTGTGAATGAGCAGTTCTTC. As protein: CASSPSGGVVNEQFF.

The CDR3: CASSSQGNQYNEQFF. As DNA, the CDR3 is TGTGCCAGCAGCTCGCAGGGGAACCAGTACAATGAGCAGTTCTTC. The V call is TRBV7-3, the J call TRBJ2-1; TRBD1 is a possible D gene (6 bases). The germline V and J ends were trimmed by 4 bases and 4 bases, with 14 bases remaining between them. CDR1 is SGHTA and CDR2 is FQGTGA in the germline V gene. The CDR3 extends over 15 amino acids.

The CDR3 loop reads CASSFGGGQGTYEQYF. The CDR3 DNA reads TGTGCCAGCAGCTTTGGTGGGGGACAGGGAACGTACGAGCAGTACTTC. V gene TRBV5-8 combines with J gene TRBJ2-7; 9 bases match TRBD1. The germline V gene has CDR1 SGHTS and CDR2 YDEGEE. The junction had 10 bases not matched to a gene; V was cut back by 2 bases and J by 4 bases. This CDR3 comprises 16 residues.

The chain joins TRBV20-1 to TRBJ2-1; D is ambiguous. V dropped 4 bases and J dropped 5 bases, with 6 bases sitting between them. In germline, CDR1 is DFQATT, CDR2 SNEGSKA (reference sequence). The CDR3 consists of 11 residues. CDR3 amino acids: CSANYHNEQFF. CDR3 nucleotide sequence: TGCAGTGCTAACTACCACAATGAGCAGTTCTTC.

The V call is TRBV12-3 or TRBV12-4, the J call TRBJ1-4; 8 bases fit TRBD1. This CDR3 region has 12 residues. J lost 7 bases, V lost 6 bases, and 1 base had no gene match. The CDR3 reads CASRTGVEKLFF. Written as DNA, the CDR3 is TGTGCCAGCAGGACAGGGGTTGAAAAACTGTTTTTT.